Following are 27 T cell receptor beta chains from one sample sequenced in a study of cytomegalovirus exposure and HLA in healthy donors. PCR involved 60 Vbeta and 13 Jbeta primers. Assay: immunoSEQ multiplex PCR; the TCRdb copy retains only in-frame clones and omits some. The profile shows some 110,000 clones, roughly four fifths of them singletons. The sequencing sample was made of PBMCs. Source of these receptors: a man aged 45-65 years in good health and CMV-seronegative.

The chain recombines TRBV19 with TRBJ1-2; a possible D gene is TRBD1 (5 bases). Germline V gives CDR1 LNHDA, CDR2 SQIVND (reference sequence). The CDR3 consists of 18 residues. Trimming stripped 4 bases from V and 0 bases from J, with 21 bases between. DNA for the CDR3: TGTGCCAGTAGTAACGCCTTGACAGCCAGACTTTCTAACTATGGCTACACCTTC. Amino acids: CASSNALTARLSNYGYTF.

The chain couples TRBV21-1 to TRBJ1-3; the table's TRBD1 call for D was not verified on the DNA. TRBV21-1 represents a pseudogene. The CDR3 totals 17 residues. CDR3 amino acids: CASSLSQTGSGGNTIYF. CDR3 nucleotides: TGTGCCAGCAGCCTATCACAGACAGGGTCTGGTGGAAACACCATATATTTT.

As concerns this clone: One junction end does not reproduce the germline sequence, and a read error may be involved. CDR3 in amino acids: CASSLAPGASGYNEQLF. The CDR3 DNA follows: TGTGCCAGCAGCTTGGCCCCTGGGGCTAGCGGCTACAATGAGCAGCTCTTC. V and J are TRBV5-4 and TRBJ2-1, with TRBD2 matching over 7 bases. This CDR3 spans 17 amino acids. Germline CDR1 reads SGHNT; CDR2 reads YYREEE (reference sequence).

The chain recombines TRBV6-1 with TRBJ1-2; D call uncertain. The CDR3 sequence is 15 residues long. With 7 bases removed from V and 5 bases from J, the gap between germline ends came to 20 bases. CDR1 is MNHNS and CDR2 is SASEGT in the germline V gene. The CDR3 here is CASTREGGRPYGYTF. The CDR3 bases are TGTGCCAGCACGAGGGAGGGCGGCAGACCTTATGGCTACACCTTC.

In its sample, this clone was seen once. The chain combines TRBV5-1 with TRBJ1-2; no firm D call. CDR3 length: 16 amino acids. V was shortened by 0 bases and J by 0 bases, with 12 bases between the two germline ends. The germline CDR1 and CDR2 sequences are SGHRS and YFSETQ. The CDR3 bases are TGCGCCAGCAGCTTGGAAACAGTGCCCTCTAACTATGGCTACACCTTC. It specifies CASSLETVPSNYGYTF. Based on the CDR3 plus reference TRBV5-1 and TRBJ1-2, the full variable domain is KAGVTQTPRYLIKTRGQQVTLSCSPISGHRSVSWYQQTPGQGLQFLFEYFSETQRNKGNFPGRFSGRQFSNSRSEMNVSTLELGDSALYLCASSLETVPSNYGYTFGSGTRLTVV.

The count of this clone is one. The chain recombines TRBV11-3 with TRBJ2-1, with 9 bases that match TRBD2. Germline values: CDR1 SGHNT, CDR2 YENEEA. V trimming: 5 bases; J trimming: 5 bases; junction bases outside the gene matches: 10. The CDR3 length is 16 residues. The CDR3 reads CASSDNTGGGDNEQFF. CDR3 in DNA: TGTGCCAGCAGCGATAATACAGGCGGGGGGGACAATGAGCAGTTCTTC.

This chain links TRBV9 with TRBJ1-1, with TRBD1 identical over 8 bases. V trimming: 4 bases; J trimming: 6 bases; junction bases outside the gene matches: 11. Germline V gene sequence: CDR1 SGDLS, CDR2 YYNGEE. This CDR3 comprises 15 residues. The CDR3 bases are TGTGCCAGCAGCCCTAGGACAGGGAAAGGGTCTGAAGCTTTCTTT. It codes for CASSPRTGKGSEAFF.

The rearrangement joins TRBV25-1 to TRBJ2-3; D might be TRBD2 (7 bases). CDR1 and CDR2 (germline): MGHDK, SYGVNS. Trimming took off 0 bases at V and 1 base at J, with 14 bases between the two ends. CDR3 length: 17 amino acids. CDR3 nucleotides: TGTGCCAGCAGTGAATATGGGGGGGCCGCGGGCACAGATACGCAGTATTTT. Its translation is CASSEYGGAAGTDTQYF.

The gene calls are TRBV19 and TRBJ1-5, with D perhaps TRBD1 (5 bases). CDR1 is LNHDA, CDR2 SQIVND, per germline (reference sequence). V was cut by 4 bases and J by 0 bases, with 19 bases left in between. The CDR3 has 18 amino acids. The CDR3 loop is CASSTGWGRDYSNQPQHF. CDR3 bases: TGTGCCAGTAGTACCGGGTGGGGCAGGGATTATAGCAATCAGCCCCAGCATTTT. Together with reference TRBV19 and TRBJ1-5, the CDR3 gives the full variable domain: DGGITQSPKYLFRKEGQNVTLSCEQNLNHDAMYWYRQDPGQGLRLIYYSQIVNDFQKGDIAEGYSVSREKKESFPLTVTSAQKNPTAFYLCASSTGWGRDYSNQPQHFGDGTRLSIL.

The V call is TRBV5-4, the J call TRBJ1-2, with D hard to call. Germline V CDR1 and CDR2: SGHNT, YYREEE (reference sequence). V lost 2 bases and J 3 bases, leaving 11 bases between the germline ends. CDR3 length equals 14 residues. The CDR3 DNA reads as TGTGCCAGCAGCTTATCCTCGGAGGACTATGGCTACACCTTC. Protein: CASSLSSEDYGYTF.

This rearrangement joins TRBV7-2 to TRBJ2-1; 8 bases align to TRBD2. V lost 1 base to trimming and J lost 6 bases; unmatched junction nucleotides: 2. CDR1 and CDR2 (germline): SGHTA, FQGNSA. The CDR3 length is 14 residues. CDR3 residues: CASSLDSGANEQFF. The CDR3 DNA is TGTGCCAGCAGCTTAGATAGCGGGGCCAATGAGCAGTTCTTC.

The rearrangement joins TRBV7-9 to TRBJ1-1, with 7 bases identical to TRBD1. The CDR3 length is 15 residues. Losses at the gene ends were 1 base for V and 1 base for J; bases not matched to a gene: 3. Germline loops: CDR1 SEHNR, CDR2 FQNEAQ (reference sequence). CDR3 DNA sequence: TGTGCCAGCAGCTTAGGGGACAGAACGAACACTGAAGCTTTCTTT. This sequence encodes CASSLGDRTNTEAFF.

V usage is TRBV18 and J usage is TRBJ1-2; 7 nucleotides match TRBD1. Trimming took 3 bases from V and 4 from J; bases not matched to a gene: 8. Per germline, CDR1 KGHSH and CDR2 LQKENI. CDR3 length equals 15 residues. The CDR3 DNA is TGTGCCAGCTCACCCGGCGCGGACAGGAGCTATGGCTACACCTTC. The encoded protein is CASSPGADRSYGYTF.

This clone has a handful of counts. The chain recombines TRBV4-2 with TRBJ2-7, with TRBD2 matching over 7 bases. The germline CDR1 and CDR2 sequences are LGHNA and YNFKEQ. This CDR3 spans 14 amino acids. V was clipped by 3 bases and J by 4 bases; unmatched bases: 6. In DNA form, the CDR3 reads TGTGCCAGCAGCCATGGACTAGGGAAATACGAGCAGTACTTC. Amino acid sequence: CASSHGLGKYEQYF.

The chain recombines TRBV7-2 with TRBJ2-7; D call uncertain. V was trimmed by 5 bases and J by 3 bases, leaving 8 bases between them. Germline CDR1 reads SGHTA; CDR2 reads FQGNSA. The CDR3 runs 12 residues. In DNA form, the CDR3 reads TGTGCCAGCAGCGAAGACATCTACGAGCAGTACTTC. Its protein product is CASSEDIYEQYF.

The chain couples TRBV19 to TRBJ2-2, with D perhaps TRBD2 (7 bases). The CDR3 is 18 amino acids. Germline CDR1 and CDR2: LNHDA and SQIVND (reference sequence). Trimming took 6 bases from V and 4 from J, leaving 24 bases between them. The CDR3 here is CASRDKAAGARGTGELFF. In nucleotides, the CDR3 is TGTGCCAGTAGAGACAAAGCGGCGGGGGCTCGAGGCACCGGGGAGCTGTTTTTT. The full variable domain, completed using reference TRBV19 and TRBJ2-2, is DGGITQSPKYLFRKEGQNVTLSCEQNLNHDAMYWYRQDPGQGLRLIYYSQIVNDFQKGDIAEGYSVSREKKESFPLTVTSAQKNPTAFYLCASRDKAAGARGTGELFFGEGSRLTVL.

This clone showed up just once. This chain joins TRBV30 and TRBJ1-2; 9 bases are shared with TRBD1. J gave up 4 bases and V 4 bases, and 10 bases lay outside the gene matches. This CDR3 spans 15 amino acids. CDR1 and CDR2 from the germline V gene are GTSNPN and SVGIG (reference sequence). In nucleotides, the CDR3 is TGTGCCTGGACTCTTGGACAGGGGCGCATCTATGGCTACACCTTC. Translated: CAWTLGQGRIYGYTF.

The chain uses TRBV5-1 and TRBJ2-4, with a possible D match to TRBD2 (6 bases). The V and J ends lost 4 bases and 6 bases respectively, with 11 bases between them. The CDR3 extends over 13 amino acids. The V gene's germline CDR1 is SGHRS and CDR2 YFSETQ. CDR3 protein: CASSPNGGNIQYF. The CDR3 DNA reads as TGCGCCAGCAGCCCTAACGGGGGAAACATTCAGTACTTC. Full variable domain (missing parts from reference TRBV5-1 and TRBJ2-4): KAGVTQTPRYLIKTRGQQVTLSCSPISGHRSVSWYQQTPGQGLQFLFEYFSETQRNKGNFPGRFSGRQFSNSRSEMNVSTLELGDSALYLCASSPNGGNIQYFGAGTRLSVL.

This chain connects TRBV11-2 to TRBJ2-1, with D perhaps matching TRBD2 (5 bases). Trimming left V 0 bases short and J 10 bases short, with 16 bases between. Germline V gives CDR1 SGHAT, CDR2 FQNNGV. This CDR3 contains 15 residues. CDR3 in DNA: TGTGCCAGCAGCTTAGAGGTAGCGCTCGGAGTAGAGCAGTTCTTC. It is translated as CASSLEVALGVEQFF. The full variable domain, completed using reference TRBV11-2 and TRBJ2-1, is EAGVAQSPRYKIIEKRQSVAFWCNPISGHATLYWYQQILGQGPKLLIQFQNNGVVDDSQLPKDRFSAERLKGVDSTLKIQPAKLEDSAVYLCASSLEVALGVEQFFGPGTRLTVL.

The V call is TRBV28, the J call TRBJ1-1; D may be TRBD1 (6 bases). The CDR3 is 15 amino acids. Trimming cost V 8 bases and J 3 bases, with 19 bases left between them. CDR1 is MDHEN and CDR2 is SYDVKM in the germline V gene. The CDR3: CASPPSNRDHTEAFF. The CDR3 nucleotides read TGTGCCAGCCCTCCTTCAAACAGGGACCACACTGAAGCTTTCTTT.

The chain joins TRBV5-1 to TRBJ2-7; 12 positions agree with TRBD1. Germline CDR1 SGHRS, CDR2 YFSETQ. CDR3 length equals 19 residues. With V trimmed by 4 bases and J by 3 bases, 17 bases remained unmatched. The CDR3 is CASSILPGTGGAMYYEQYF. Written as DNA, the CDR3 is TGCGCCAGCAGCATACTTCCCGGGACAGGGGGCGCAATGTACTACGAGCAGTACTTC.

The V gene is TRBV14, the J gene TRBJ2-5; 8 bases are shared with TRBD2. Per germline, CDR1 SGHDN and CDR2 FVKESK. The CDR3 is made up of 13 amino acids. The junction had 3 bases not matched to a gene; V was cut back by 4 bases and J by 5 bases. The chain's CDR3 is CASSRRGVETQYF. The CDR3 DNA sequence: TGTGCCAGCAGCCGGCGGGGGGTGGAGACCCAGTACTTC.

The chain combines TRBV6-4 with TRBJ1-2; 10 bases are a match to TRBD1. Germline V CDR1 and CDR2: MRHNA, SNTAGT. This CDR3 contains 13 residues. Losses at the gene ends were 4 bases for V and 5 bases for J; bases not matched to a gene: 1. CDR3 nucleotides: TGTGCCAGCAGTGGGGACAGGGGATATGGCTACACCTTC. Encoded protein: CASSGDRGYGYTF.

The J gene is TRBJ2-5, the V gene TRBV4-2; TRBD2 is a possible D gene (6 bases). This CDR3 is built from 15 residues. Germline loops: CDR1 LGHNA, CDR2 YNFKEQ. Trimming took 4 bases from V and 1 from J, leaving 13 bases between them. The CDR3 nucleotides read TGTGCCAGCAGCCGCGTCGCGGGGAGCCAAGAGACCCAGTACTTC. It specifies CASSRVAGSQETQYF.

This clone was observed once. V gene TRBV28 combines with J gene TRBJ1-5; TRBD1 aligns across 9 bases. CDR1 is MDHEN and CDR2 is SYDVKM in the germline V gene. The CDR3 has 13 amino acids. Trimming cost V 8 bases and J 4 bases; bases outside gene matches: 3. Here the CDR3 DNA reads TGTGCCAGCGATGGGACAGGGAATCAGCCCCAGCATTTT. This gives the protein CASDGTGNQPQHF.

V gene TRBV5-5 combines with J gene TRBJ1-5, with TRBD1 as a possible D gene (6 bases). CDR3 length: 15 residues. V lost 2 bases, J lost 1 base, and 10 bases lay in between. Germline CDR1 and CDR2: SGHKS and YYEKEE (reference sequence). The CDR3 here is CASSFNRDSNQPQHF. The CDR3 DNA reads TGTGCCAGCAGCTTTAACAGGGACAGCAATCAGCCCCAGCATTTT.

Notes on this clone: The junction differs from germline at one of its ends, possibly a read error. The sample contains more than one DNA sequence encoding this CDR3. The V and J genes are TRBV7-7 and TRBJ2-5; 16 bases agree with TRBD2. This CDR3 is built from 16 residues. The germline V gene encodes CDR1 SSHAT and CDR2 FNYEAQ (reference sequence). CDR3 region: CASSPGLAGGRETQYF. The CDR3 coding sequence is TGCGCCAGCAGCCCGGGACTAGCGGGGGGGCGAGAGACCCAGTACTTC.